Below, 12 T cell receptor gamma chains from the same sample are listed, as sequenced in a study of gamma-delta chains in newborns, infants, children. TCRdb reanalysed the reads with CATT. The data show 4,000 or so gamma-chain clones, with more than 55% seen just once and about a sixth held by the top ten. The sample comprised blood. These receptors were obtained from a child who was a newborn, infant or young child, either healthy, febrile or measles-vaccinated (not recorded which).

V and J are TRGV5 and TRGJP2. Because TCRdb records no J gene, it was assigned here through a match of the DNA to germline. V shed 0 bases and J 7 bases; nucleotides not matched to a gene: 8. This CDR3 contains 15 residues. In germline, CDR1 is VINAFY, CDR2 YDVSNSKD. This chain's CDR3 is CATWDRPLFDWIKTF. The CDR3 region has the DNA TGTGCCACCTGGGACAGGCCTCTCTTTGATTGGATCAAGACGTTT.

V gene TRGV8 combines with J gene TRGJ1 or TRGJ2. TCRdb records no J gene; here it was assigned by comparing the DNA to germline. V dropped 3 bases and J dropped 8; count of bases not matched to a gene: 7. Germline-derived CDR1 and CDR2 are VENAVY and YDSYNSRV. The CDR3 sequence is 12 residues long. The CDR3 nucleotides are TGTGCCACCTGGGATGGAGCCAATAAGAAACTCTTT. It codes for CATWDGANKKLF.

V usage is TRGV4 and J usage is TRGJ1 or TRGJ2. No J gene was available from TCRdb, and it was assigned here by a germline match of the DNA. This CDR3 is 14 amino acids long. Losses at the gene ends were 4 bases for V and 6 bases for J; bases not matched to a gene: 12. The V gene's germline CDR1 is EGSTGY and CDR2 YDSYTSSV. The CDR3 sequence is CATWDGLVPYKKLF. CDR3 bases: TGTGCCACCTGGGACGGGCTCGTGCCTTATAAGAAACTCTTT.

This chain joins TRGV9 and TRGJP. The J gene, absent from TCRdb, was called here by matching the DNA to germline. The length of the CDR3 is 18 residues. After removal of 2 bases from V and 7 bases from J, the junction contained 11 bases not matched to a gene. In germline, CDR1 is GITISATS, CDR2 ISYDGTV (reference sequence). CDR3 in DNA: TGTGCCTTGTGGGAGGCCCCTTTGCGGGAGTTGGGCAAAAAAATCAAGGTATTT. Translated, it gives CALWEAPLRELGKKIKVF.

This clone has just a few counts. CDR3 DNA sequence: TGTGCCTTGTGGGAGGTGCGGCCTCAAGAGTTGGGCAAAAAAATCAAGGTATTT. It codes for CALWEVRPQELGKKIKVF. The chain recombines TRGV9 with TRGJP. TCRdb supplies no J gene; here it was assigned by aligning the nucleotide sequence to germline. V shed 0 bases and J 4 bases; nucleotides not matched to a gene: 6. The V gene's germline CDR1 is GITISATS and CDR2 ISYDGTV (reference sequence). The CDR3 extends over 18 amino acids.

This clone was picked up a small number of times. Other DNA sequences of this sample code for an identical CDR3. The chain combines TRGV9 with TRGJP. Assignment of the J gene here rests on matching the DNA to germline, because TCRdb gives none. This CDR3 has 17 residues. The V and J ends lost 0 bases and 4 bases, in that order; junction bases with no gene match: 3. Germline V CDR1 and CDR2: GITISATS, ISYDGTV (reference sequence). This chain's CDR3 is CALWEVQQELGKKIKVF. In DNA form, the CDR3 reads TGTGCCTTGTGGGAGGTGCAACAAGAGTTGGGCAAAAAAATCAAGGTATTT.

The genes are TRGV8 and TRGJ1 or TRGJ2. The J gene, absent from TCRdb, was called here by matching the DNA to germline. V shed 0 bases, J shed 5 bases, and the junction held 22 bases outside the gene matches. CDR1 and CDR2 (germline): VENAVY, YDSYNSRV. This CDR3 region has 19 residues. For the CDR3, the DNA is TGTGCCACCTGGGATAGGCCAGGACCCAAATTGGATGTCAATTATAAGAAACTCTTT. Its protein product is CATWDRPGPKLDVNYKKLF.

A word on this clone: A single base separates this from a much larger clone, so it may be a read error. Other DNA sequences within the sample encode an identical CDR3. The gene calls are TRGV9 and TRGJP. The J gene was missing in TCRdb and was found by matching the end of the DNA to germline. Germline CDR1 is GITISATS and CDR2 is ISYDGTV (reference sequence). The V and J ends lost 0 bases and 6 bases, in that order; junction bases with no gene match: 5. This CDR3 is 17 amino acids long. The CDR3 sequence is CALWEVQGELGKKIKVF. The CDR3 DNA follows: TGTGCCTTGTGGGAGGTGCAAGGAGAGTTGGGCAAAAAAATCAAGGTATTT.

This clone was seen a handful of times. The V and J genes are TRGV9 and TRGJ1 or TRGJ2. TCRdb offers no J gene call, so here the DNA was matched to germline to obtain one. This CDR3 contains 11 residues. Germline V gives CDR1 GITISATS, CDR2 ISYDGTV (reference sequence). The ends lost 0 bases at V and 10 bases at J; junction bases unmatched: 3. The CDR3 region has the DNA TGTGCCTTGTGGGAGGTGCAGAAGAAACTCTTT. Its translation: CALWEVQKKLF.

In the case of this clone: The same CDR3 can be traced to other DNA sequences in this sample. The V and J genes are TRGV2 and TRGJ1 or TRGJ2. No J gene is reported in TCRdb; it was inferred here by comparing the DNA with germline. The CDR3 has 11 amino acids. V lost 1 base to trimming and J lost 8 bases; unmatched junction nucleotides: 2. Germline CDR1 and CDR2: EGSNGY and YDSYNSKV. The CDR3 is CATWDGDKKLF. The CDR3 DNA follows: TGTGCCACCTGGGACGGTGATAAGAAACTCTTT.

The chain couples TRGV3 to TRGJ1 or TRGJ2. The J gene is absent in TCRdb and was assigned here via DNA matching to germline. J was trimmed by 2 bases and V by 3 bases; bases with no gene match: 10. The CDR3 runs 15 residues. Germline V CDR1 and CDR2: VTNTFY, YDVSTARD (reference sequence). The CDR3 reads CATWDGPFDYYKKLF. For the CDR3, the DNA is TGTGCCACCTGGGACGGCCCATTCGATTATTATAAGAAACTCTTT.

The genes are TRGV2 and TRGJ1 or TRGJ2. TCRdb supplies no J gene; here it was assigned by aligning the nucleotide sequence to germline. The V gene's germline CDR1 is EGSNGY and CDR2 YDSYNSKV. This CDR3 has 15 residues. With V trimmed by 0 bases and J by 1 base, 6 bases remained unmatched. In nucleotides, the CDR3 is TGTGCCACCTGGGACGGGCAGGGCAATTATTATAAGAAACTCTTT. Translated, it gives CATWDGQGNYYKKLF.